The 3 T cell receptor beta chains reported below all come from one sample, sequenced in a study of post-analysis software for immune sequencing data. Prepared TCR beta cDNA libraries contained unique molecular identifiers. TCRdb processed the PCR reads anew with MiXCR; each CDR3 protein has one entry. The data contain some 800,000 distinct CDR3 sequences, roughly 50% of them singletons. The antigens for these receptors are not known. Broader study findings: Elevated frequency relative to controls characterized 4 or 5 TRBV segments in patients, TRBV5-6, TRBV5-1 and TRBV20-1 among them.

Input material: blood. The receptors here all came from a girl under 18 with multiple sclerosis.

This chain uses TRBV11-2 with TRBJ2-6; D is possibly TRBD2 (5 bases). Germline V lookup: CDR1 SGHAT, CDR2 FQNNGV. The V and J ends lost 0 bases and 4 bases respectively, with 13 bases between them. The CDR3 contains 17 residues. The CDR3 DNA sequence: TGTGCCAGCAGCTTAGATTGGTCGGGGTCAGGGGCCAACGTCCTGACTTTC. Its translation is CASSLDWSGSGANVLTF. The variable domain in full, completed from reference TRBV11-2 and TRBJ2-6, reads EAGVAQSPRYKIIEKRQSVAFWCNPISGHATLYWYQQILGQGPKLLIQFQNNGVVDDSQLPKDRFSAERLKGVDSTLKIQPAKLEDSAVYLCASSLDWSGSGANVLTFGAGSRLTVL.

The V and J genes are TRBV15 and TRBJ2-1; D not resolved. Germline V gives CDR1 LNHNV, CDR2 YYDKDF (reference sequence). The ends were cut back, 1 base at V and 0 bases at J, with 10 bases in the middle. This CDR3 has 16 amino acids. Here the CDR3 DNA reads TGTGCCACCAGCAGAGGGGCACAGTACTCCTACAATGAGCAGTTCTTC. Its protein product is CATSRGAQYSYNEQFF.

The chain carries TRBV20-1 and TRBJ2-1, with D perhaps TRBD1 (6 bases). The CDR3 is 17 amino acids. Trimming took off 3 bases at V and 10 bases at J, with 28 bases between the two ends. Germline V lookup: CDR1 DFQATT, CDR2 SNEGSKA (reference sequence). CDR3 coding DNA: TGCAGTGCTAGGAGGGTCCGTCTCAACGCCCTGGGGGCGGAGCAGTTCTTC. Protein product: CSARRVRLNALGAEQFF.